These 9 T cell receptor beta chains originate from one sample sequenced in a study of T-cell reconstitution after alpha-beta-depleted transplantation in children. The TCRbeta library incorporated unique molecular identifiers. MiXCR was run by TCRdb on the PCR reads, yielding one entry per CDR3 protein. The repertoire holds a few thousand distinct CDR3 sequences, with more than 9.5% as singletons. Sequencing used PBMCs, mostly from graft donor cells, obtained 360 days after TCRalphabeta/CD19-depleted stem cell transplant. The source is a patient younger than 10 who had a stem cell transplant for inherited bone marrow failure, so the T cells may come from the graft donor.

There are many counts of this clonotype. The chain combines TRBV7-8 with TRBJ2-5, with TRBD2 identical over 11 bases. Trimming took 5 bases from V and 2 from J; bases not matched to a gene: 7. The CDR3 is made up of 16 amino acids. The germline V gene encodes CDR1 SGHVS and CDR2 FQNEAQ. This chain's CDR3 is CASSPTSGRTQETQYF. The CDR3 nucleotides are TGTGCCAGCAGCCCTACTAGCGGGAGAACTCAAGAGACCCAGTACTTC.

This clonotype was counted at least ten times. This chain joins TRBV19 and TRBJ2-4; no reliable D call. V lost 10 bases and J lost 0, with 10 bases in between. Germline-derived CDR1 and CDR2 are LNHDA and SQIVND (reference sequence). There are 13 residues in the CDR3. The CDR3 loop is CATSRVAKNIQYF. Written as DNA, the CDR3 is TGTGCCACCTCCCGGGTAGCCAAAAACATTCAGTACTTC.

This clonotype came up many times. The chain joins TRBV7-9 to TRBJ2-7, with D perhaps matching TRBD2 (5 bases). Germline loops: CDR1 SEHNR, CDR2 FQNEAQ (reference sequence). The CDR3 loop spans 15 amino acids. The V gene lost 1 base and the J gene lost 3 bases, with 13 bases spanning the gap. The CDR3 sequence: CASSLGGRALYEQYF. The CDR3 DNA reads TGTGCCAGCAGCTTAGGAGGGCGGGCCCTCTACGAGCAGTACTTC.

This clonotype has ten or more counts. The chain combines TRBV13 with TRBJ2-5; TRBD2 aligns across 10 bases. Trimming cost V 1 base and J 5 bases; bases outside gene matches: 13. The germline V gene encodes CDR1 PRHDT and CDR2 FYEKMQ (reference sequence). The CDR3 is 18 amino acids. The CDR3 region has the DNA TGTGCCAGCAGCTTAGCTAGCGGGAGTGGGTATAAGTGGGAGACCCAGTACTTC. It encodes CASSLASGSGYKWETQYF.

In this sample, this clonotype turned up many times. V usage is TRBV3-1 and J usage is TRBJ1-3; the D is unclear. V shed 2 bases and J shed 0 bases, with 5 bases lying between them. The CDR3 runs 14 residues. Germline loops: CDR1 LGHDT, CDR2 YNNKEL (reference sequence). The CDR3 region has the DNA TGTGCCAGCAGCCAAAGTCACTCTGGAAACACCATATATTTT. Residues: CASSQSHSGNTIYF.

This clonotype was found many times. The V and J genes are TRBV6-5 and TRBJ1-2; a possible D gene is TRBD1 (5 bases). CDR3 length: 13 amino acids. Germline CDR1 MNHEY, CDR2 SVGAGI. Trimming stripped 6 bases from V and 3 bases from J, with 11 bases between. CDR3 sequence reads: CASSRGGDYGYTF. The CDR3 DNA reads TGTGCCAGCAGCCGGGGGGGAGACTATGGCTACACCTTC.

The sample holds many counts of this clonotype. The V call is TRBV6-5, the J call TRBJ2-7, with D perhaps TRBD1 (5 bases). Germline V lookup: CDR1 MNHEY, CDR2 SVGAGI. The CDR3 contains 15 residues. V was cut by 2 bases and J by 7 bases, with 18 bases left in between. The CDR3 DNA sequence: TGTGCCAGCAGTTACGGGCCAGGGTGGTATGGTGAGCAGTACTTC. Its protein is CASSYGPGWYGEQYF.

The table lists this clonotype with many counts. For the CDR3, the DNA is TGTGCCAGCAGCTTTTCGTTAGGGAGTAATTCACCCCTCCACTTT. Translating it yields CASSFSLGSNSPLHF. This chain links TRBV13 with TRBJ1-6; D remains unclear. CDR3 length equals 15 residues. V was pared by 3 bases and J by 6 bases, with 12 bases between. The germline V gene encodes CDR1 PRHDT and CDR2 FYEKMQ (reference sequence).

At least ten counts were recorded for this clonotype. The rearrangement links TRBV4-3 to TRBJ2-1, with 7 positions matching TRBD1. The CDR3 is 14 residues long. CDR1 is LGHNA and CDR2 is YSLEER in the germline V gene. V lost 4 bases and J lost 4; bases outside the gene matches: 4. The CDR3 DNA reads TGCGCCAGCAGCCGCGGACAGGATTACAATGAGCAGTTCTTC. This translates into CASSRGQDYNEQFF.